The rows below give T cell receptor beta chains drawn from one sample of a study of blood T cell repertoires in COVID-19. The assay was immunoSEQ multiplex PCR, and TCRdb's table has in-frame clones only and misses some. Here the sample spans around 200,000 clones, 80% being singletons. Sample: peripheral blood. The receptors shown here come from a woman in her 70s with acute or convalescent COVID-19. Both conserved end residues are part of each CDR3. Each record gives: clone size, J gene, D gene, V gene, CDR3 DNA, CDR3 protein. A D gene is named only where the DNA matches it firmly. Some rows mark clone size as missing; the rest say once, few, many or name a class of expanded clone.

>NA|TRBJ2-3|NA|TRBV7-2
TGTGCCAGCAGCTCACAATGGGGAGGCACAGATACGCAGTATTTT
CASSSQWGGTDTQYF
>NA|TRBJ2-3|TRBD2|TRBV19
TGTGCCAGTAGTATAATTCCACCGGGACTAGGCACAGATACGCAGTATTTT
CASSIIPPGLGTDTQYF
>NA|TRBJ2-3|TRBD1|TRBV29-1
TGCAGCGTTGTTGACCCGGACAGGGCCACAGATACGCAGTATTTT
CSVVDPDRATDTQYF
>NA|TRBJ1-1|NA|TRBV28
TGTGCCAGCAGTTCCCCCGGACATTACATGAACACTGAAGCTTTCTTT
CASSSPGHYMNTEAFF
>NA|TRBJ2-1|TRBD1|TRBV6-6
TGTGCCAGCAGTTATGGGGGACAGGGTAACAATGAGCAGTTCTTC
CASSYGGQGNNEQFF
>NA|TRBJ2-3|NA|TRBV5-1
TGCGCCAGCAGCTCGACTATAGGCGGCGCAGATACGCAGTATTTT
CASSSTIGGADTQYF
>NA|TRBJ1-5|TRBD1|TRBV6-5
TGTGCCAGCAGACCAGGGACAGGTAGGGAACAGCCCCAGCATTTT
CASRPGTGREQPQHF
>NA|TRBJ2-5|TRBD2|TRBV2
TGTGCCAGCATCTTAGGAGGACTAGCGGGGAAAGAGACCCAGTACTTC
CASILGGLAGKETQYF
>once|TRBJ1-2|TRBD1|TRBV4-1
TGCGCCAGCAGCCAAGATAGGGGGACAGGGATCGGGCATGGCTACACCTTC
CASSQDRGTGIGHGYTF
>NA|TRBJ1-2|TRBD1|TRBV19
TGTGCCAGTAGCCTGCAGGGGGCTGGCTATGGCTACACCTTC
CASSLQGAGYGYTF
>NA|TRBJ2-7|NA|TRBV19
TGTGCCAGCCCACCGGGATCCTCCTACGAGCAGTACTTC
CASPPGSSYEQYF
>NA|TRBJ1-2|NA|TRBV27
TGTGCCAGCAGCGGAATTGGGGGCCACACCTTC
CASSGIGGHTF
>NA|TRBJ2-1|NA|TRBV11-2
TGTGCCAGCAGCTTAGGTTTAGCTGTGCAATTAAGAAATGAGCAGTTCTTC
CASSLGLAVQLRNEQFF
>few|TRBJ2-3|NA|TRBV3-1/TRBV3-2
TGTGCCAGCAGCCACGGGGGAGAAGATACGCAGTATTTT
CASSHGGEDTQYF
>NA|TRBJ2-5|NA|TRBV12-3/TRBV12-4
TGTGCCAGCAGTTTTTATCAAGAGACCCAGTACTTC
CASSFYQETQYF
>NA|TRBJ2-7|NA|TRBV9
TGTGCCAGCAGCGCCCGGACTACCTCCTACGAGCAGTACTTC
CASSARTTSYEQYF
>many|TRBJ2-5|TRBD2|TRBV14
TGTGCCAGCAGCCAAGGGGTAGCGGGAAGACAAGAGACCCAGTACTTC
CASSQGVAGRQETQYF
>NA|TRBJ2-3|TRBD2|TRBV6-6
TGTGCCAGTCATTTTACTAGCGGCACAGATACGCAGTATTTT
CASHFTSGTDTQYF
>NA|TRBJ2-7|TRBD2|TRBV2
TGTGCCAGCAGTCGGACGGGAGGGCCCTACGAGCAGTACTTC
CASSRTGGPYEQYF
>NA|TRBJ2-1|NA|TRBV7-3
TGTGCCAGCAGCCTAACGCCTCTGGGGGCGTCTAACAATGAGCAGTTCTTC
CASSLTPLGASNNEQFF
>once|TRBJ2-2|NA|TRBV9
TGTGCCAGCACAGGGGGGCCGCCGTGGGGCGGGGAGCTGTTTTTT
CASTGGPPWGGELFF
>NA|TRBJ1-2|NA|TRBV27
TGTGCCAGCAGTTCGGCAGGGCATGGCTACACCTTC
CASSSAGHGYTF
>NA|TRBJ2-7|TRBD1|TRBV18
TGTGCCAGCTCACCTAGGACAGGGGGCTCAGTTGAGTACGAGCAGTACTTC
CASSPRTGGSVEYEQYF
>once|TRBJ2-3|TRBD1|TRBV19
TGTGCCAGTAGCCCGGGACAGGGGGCGGCTGGAACCGCAGATACGCAGTATTTT
CASSPGQGAAGTADTQYF
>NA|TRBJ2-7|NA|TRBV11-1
TGTGCCAGCAGCGTACTAAATTCCTACGAGCAGTACTTC
CASSVLNSYEQYF
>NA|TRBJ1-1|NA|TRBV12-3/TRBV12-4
TGTGCCAGCAGCCGTACACTAAACACTGAAGCTTTCTTT
CASSRTLNTEAFF
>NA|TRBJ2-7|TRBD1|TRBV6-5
TGTGCCAGCAGTTATACCCGGGGACAGGGACCCTACGAGCAGTACTTC
CASSYTRGQGPYEQYF
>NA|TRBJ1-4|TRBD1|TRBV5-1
TGCGCCAGCAGCTCGGCTGAGACAGGGACGGAAAAACTGTTTTTT
CASSSAETGTEKLFF
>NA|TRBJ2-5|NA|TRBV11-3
TGTGCCAGCAGCTTAGGAGCGGGCCAACAAGAGACCCAGTACTTC
CASSLGAGQQETQYF
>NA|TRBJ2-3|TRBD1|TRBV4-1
TGCGCCAGCAGCCAAACTCCAGGACAGGGGGGAGATACGCAGTATTTT
CASSQTPGQGGDTQYF
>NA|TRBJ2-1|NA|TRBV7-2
TGTGCCAGCAGCTTCGCAGGGGATCAGCAGTTCTTC
CASSFAGDQQFF
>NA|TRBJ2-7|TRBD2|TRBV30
TGTGCCTTCTCCCGGCGGGAGCGGTACGAGCAGTACTTC
CAFSRRERYEQYF
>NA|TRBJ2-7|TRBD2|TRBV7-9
TGTGCCAGCAGCTTAACTTCAGCGGGAGGGCCGCCCTACGAGCAGTACTTC
CASSLTSAGGPPYEQYF
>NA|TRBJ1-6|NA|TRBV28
TGTGCCAGCAGGTCAGGACAGTGGCGGAGTTCACCCCTCCACTTT
CASRSGQWRSSPLHF
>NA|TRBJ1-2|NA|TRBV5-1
TGCGCCAGCAGCTTGGCGGAGTCCAGGGCAAATGGCTACACCTTC
CASSLAESRANGYTF
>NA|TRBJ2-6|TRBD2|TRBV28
TGTGCCAGCAGTTGGAGGGACTACAGATCTGGGGCCAACGTCCTGACTTTC
CASSWRDYRSGANVLTF
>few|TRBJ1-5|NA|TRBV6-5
TGTGCCAGCACCCGGGACAACGGGAGCAATCAGCCCCAGCATTTT
CASTRDNGSNQPQHF
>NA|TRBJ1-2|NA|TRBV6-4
TGTGCCAGCAGTGAGGCGGCAGCTTCTAACTATGGCTACACCTTC
CASSEAAASNYGYTF
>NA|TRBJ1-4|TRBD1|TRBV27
TGTGCCAGCAGTTTCAACAGGGGGAGAACTAATGAAAAACTGTTTTTT
CASSFNRGRTNEKLFF
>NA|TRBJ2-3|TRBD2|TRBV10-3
TGTGCCATCAGTGGGGGACTAGCGGCCACAGATACGCAGTATTTT
CAISGGLAATDTQYF
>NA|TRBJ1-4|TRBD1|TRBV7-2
TGTGCCAGCAGCTTAAACCCCGGGACAGGCAATGAAAAACTGTTTTTT
CASSLNPGTGNEKLFF
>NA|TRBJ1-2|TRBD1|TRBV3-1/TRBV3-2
TGTGCCAGCAGCTCTCTTCAGGGGGATGGCTACACCTTC
CASSSLQGDGYTF
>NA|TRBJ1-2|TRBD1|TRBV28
TGTGCCAGCAGTTTATCCGGGACAGACCAAATTGGTGGCTACACCTTC
CASSLSGTDQIGGYTF
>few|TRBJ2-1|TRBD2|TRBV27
TGTGCCAGCACCGGACTAGCGGGTAGCTCCTACAATGAGCAGTTCTTC
CASTGLAGSSYNEQFF
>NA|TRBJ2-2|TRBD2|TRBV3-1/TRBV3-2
TGTGCCAGCAGCCAAAGGTACGGACTAGCGAGGATCACCGGGGAGCTGTTTTTT
CASSQRYGLARITGELFF
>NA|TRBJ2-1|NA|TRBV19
TGTGCCAGTAGTATCGGGGCCAGGGGCGATGAGCAGTTCTTC
CASSIGARGDEQFF